Reported below is one TCR beta chain. Antigen unknown. The data stem from a study of graft-versus-host responses after intestinal transplantation. Study background: Multivisceral, liver-intestinal, or isolated intestinal transplants were given to recipients. All recipients were given anti-thymocyte globulin induction, and tacrolimus and steroids were then administered for three to four years. Study outcomes and limitations: Recipient marrow contained GvH clones, some of which appeared first in ileum or blood.

Assay: immunoSEQ multiplex PCR; the TCRdb copy retains only in-frame clones and omits some. The sample contains 85,000 to 90,000 clones, 80% to 85% of which appear only once. Sequences were derived from unstimulated CD8+ T cells sorted from spleen or lymph node cells, sampled before intestinal transplant. This receptor was obtained from a human donor who received an intestinal transplant.

CDR3 nucleotides: TGTGCCAGCAGCCTCTCCCAGGGGGCTGGCTATGGCTACACCTTC. This codes for CASSLSQGAGYGYTF. The rearrangement links TRBV28 to TRBJ1-2, with TRBD1 matching over 8 bases. Per the germline V gene, CDR1 is MDHEN and CDR2 is SYDVKM. This CDR3 comprises 15 residues. V gave up 6 bases and J gave up 4 bases; unmatched junction bases: 10.